These 25 T cell receptor beta chains share one sample of origin, sequenced in a study of a mutant IDH1 vaccine in newly diagnosed glioma. The method was immunoSEQ multiplex PCR; TCRdb's version includes in-frame clones alone and lacks a portion of them. The table has approximately 88,000 clones, about four fifths seen once. The sample's time point: baseline, week 1 (first vaccination visit). Treatment noted: pre-vaccination baseline after standard-of-care therapy. The sequences come from PBMCs, collected from a glioma patient treated with radiotherapy, temozolomide or both. The receptor set was obtained from a man between 40 and 49 years old with glioma.

The V and J genes are TRBV5-4 and TRBJ2-3, with TRBD1 matching 11 bases. CDR1 SGHNT and CDR2 YYREEE come from the germline V gene (reference sequence). The J segment lost 7 bases and the V segment lost 0 bases, leaving 7 bases of the junction unmatched. The CDR3 contains 16 residues. CDR3 sequence (DNA): TGTGCCAGCAGCTTGGCCTCCGGGACAGGGGGGAATACGCAGTATTTT. Protein sequence: CASSLASGTGGNTQYF.

As regards this clone: The junction departs from germline at one end; a sequencing error may be responsible. The V gene is TRBV2, the J gene TRBJ1-5; D is perhaps TRBD1 (5 bases). This CDR3 has 14 residues. Germline lookup yields CDR1 SNHLY and CDR2 FYNNEI. CDR3 bases: TGTGCCAGCAGCTACGACAGTGGCAATCAGCCCCGGCATTTT. This sequence encodes CASSYDSGNQPRHF.

The chain is built from TRBV4-3 and TRBJ1-5; D is possibly TRBD1 (6 bases). Germline CDR1 and CDR2: LGHNA and YSLEER. The CDR3 covers 15 residues. The V end lost 1 base, the J end lost 7 bases, and 14 bases lay between the germline ends. The CDR3 loop is CASSQARAGTQPQHF. The CDR3, as DNA: TGCGCCAGCAGCCAAGCAAGGGCAGGGACACAGCCCCAGCATTTT.

The sample holds one count of this clone. V gene TRBV5-1 combines with J gene TRBJ2-1, with 8 bases aligning to TRBD2. CDR3 size: 16 residues. V was clipped by 3 bases and J by 9 bases; unmatched bases: 14. The germline V gene encodes CDR1 SGHRS and CDR2 YFSETQ. As DNA, the CDR3 is TGCGCCAGCAGCTGGGCCCCTCCGGGACTAGTGAGTGAGCAGTTCTTC. Protein sequence: CASSWAPPGLVSEQFF.

The CDR3 is CASSLAASYEQYF. The CDR3 bases are TGTGCCAGCAGCTTAGCAGCCTCCTACGAGCAGTACTTC. The rearrangement uses TRBV7-8 and TRBJ2-7; no clear D. Germline loops: CDR1 SGHVS, CDR2 FQNEAQ. The germline V and J ends were trimmed by 0 bases and 0 bases, with 3 bases remaining between them. The CDR3 length is 13 residues.

V usage is TRBV28 and J usage is TRBJ1-3; D may be TRBD1 (5 bases). The germline V gene encodes CDR1 MDHEN and CDR2 SYDVKM. The CDR3 has 16 amino acids. V was clipped by 2 bases and J by 3 bases, with 14 bases between them. CDR3 protein: CASSLLGGDDGNTIYF. Here the CDR3 DNA reads TGTGCCAGCAGTTTACTGGGGGGTGACGATGGAAACACCATATATTTT.

This sequence joins TRBV11-2 and TRBJ2-5; 10 bases are shared with TRBD2. V trimming: 5 bases; J trimming: 2 bases; junction bases outside the gene matches: 5. The CDR3 sequence is 15 residues long. Germline-derived CDR1 and CDR2 are SGHAT and FQNNGV. Here the CDR3 DNA reads TGTGCCAGCAGCCAGAGCGGGGGGGCACAAGAGACCCAGTACTTC. Its protein product is CASSQSGGAQETQYF.

The chain employs TRBV5-5 and TRBJ2-1; 8 positions match TRBD2. CDR1 is SGHKS and CDR2 is YYEKEE in the germline V gene (reference sequence). The CDR3 runs 15 residues. V trimming: 4 bases; J trimming: 4 bases; junction bases outside the gene matches: 7. CDR3 sequence: CASSTGTSRYNEQFF. The DNA for the CDR3 is TGTGCCAGCAGCACGGGGACTAGTAGATACAATGAGCAGTTCTTC.

CDR3 nucleotide sequence: TGCGCCAGCAGCCAAGGGGACAGGGGGGTCCACGAGCAGTACTTC. Translated, it gives CASSQGDRGVHEQYF. The V call is TRBV4-3, the J call TRBJ2-7; the match to TRBD1 covers 11 bases. Germline V gives CDR1 LGHNA, CDR2 YSLEER. The CDR3 is made up of 15 amino acids. V was pared by 1 base and J by 5 bases, with 4 bases of the junction left unmatched.

The genes are TRBV7-9 and TRBJ2-2, with D unresolved. The V gene lost 1 base and the J gene lost 5 bases, with 14 bases spanning the gap. The CDR3 sequence is 16 residues long. Germline CDR1 reads SEHNR; CDR2 reads FQNEAQ (reference sequence). Here the CDR3 DNA reads TGTGCCAGCAGCTTAGGAGGTCAGTGGATGACCGGGGAGCTGTTTTTT. It yields the protein CASSLGGQWMTGELFF.

The V call is TRBV4-3, the J call TRBJ2-1, with 7 bases matching TRBD1. The CDR3 is 13 amino acids. Unmatched junction bases numbered 3, after V lost 4 bases and J lost 6 bases. Germline V CDR1 and CDR2: LGHNA, YSLEER. In nucleotides, the CDR3 is TGCGCCAGCAGCCTCGCAGGGGGCAATGAGCAGTTCTTC. Protein: CASSLAGGNEQFF.

This chain uses TRBV4-1 with TRBJ2-5; 10 nucleotides agree with TRBD2. The J call is doubtful: the DNA matches TRBJ2-7 better. The CDR3 contains 15 residues. The germline CDR1 and CDR2 sequences are MGHRA and YSYEKL. In DNA, the CDR3 is TGCGCCAGCAGCACATCTAGCGGGAGCCACTACGAGCAGTACTTC. Amino acids: CASSTSSGSHYEQYF.

With respect to this clone: A much larger clone lies one base from this, so it may be a read error. Here the CDR3 omits its conserved ending phenylalanine or tryptophan, so a read error is the likely source. The J gene is TRBJ1-5, the V gene TRBV4-1; a possible D gene is TRBD1 (6 bases). Looked up from germline, CDR1 is MGHRA and CDR2 is YSYEKL. CDR3 length equals 14 residues. V was pared by 4 bases and J by 7 bases, with 14 bases between. Here the CDR3 reads CASSPYGGRQPQHL. The CDR3 DNA sequence: TGCGCCAGCAGCCCCTACGGGGGCAGGCAGCCCCAGCATCTT.

The chain recombines TRBV18 with TRBJ1-6, with 7 bases matching TRBD1. Germline CDR1 is KGHSH and CDR2 is LQKENI. CDR3 length: 14 amino acids. The ends lost 3 bases at V and 8 bases at J; junction bases unmatched: 4. The CDR3 nucleotides read TGTGCCAGCTCACCTAGTCAGGGGGATTCACCCCTCCACTTT. Its protein product is CASSPSQGDSPLHF.

This clone was recorded a few times. The same CDR3 can be traced to other DNA sequences in this sample. This sequence joins TRBV5-1 and TRBJ1-1; D gene ambiguous. Trimming removed 0 bases from V and 1 base from J, with 4 bases in between. Germline V gene sequence: CDR1 SGHRS, CDR2 YFSETQ. This CDR3 is built from 13 residues. CDR3 residues: CASSLDRNTEAFF. CDR3 in DNA: TGCGCCAGCAGCTTGGACAGGAACACTGAAGCTTTCTTT.

The rearrangement links TRBV6-5 to TRBJ1-6; possibly TRBD1 for D (6 bases). CDR1 is MNHEY and CDR2 is SVGAGI in the germline V gene. V lost 6 bases and J lost 7, with 13 bases in between. The CDR3 has 14 amino acids. CDR3 sequence (DNA): TGTGCCAGCAGAACCGGGACATGGAATTCACCCCTCCACTTT. This translates into CASRTGTWNSPLHF.

The chain joins TRBV28 to TRBJ2-7, with D possibly being TRBD1 or TRBD2 (7 bases each). The ends were cut back, 8 bases at V and 0 bases at J, with 14 bases in the middle. This CDR3 contains 14 residues. The germline gives CDR1 MDHEN, CDR2 SYDVKM. The DNA of the CDR3 is TGTGCCAGCCACCAGGGGGGGAGCTCCTACGAGCAGTACTTC. It encodes CASHQGGSSYEQYF.

V usage is TRBV10-2 and J usage is TRBJ2-2; 9 bases match TRBD1. J was trimmed by 1 base and V by 8 bases; bases with no gene match: 8. This CDR3 is 16 amino acids long. Germline V lookup: CDR1 WSHSY, CDR2 SAAADI. Here the CDR3 reads CASETPGQGNTGELFF. The CDR3 bases are TGCGCCAGCGAGACACCGGGACAGGGGAACACCGGGGAGCTGTTTTTT.

There are a few counts of this clone. The chain uses TRBV30 and TRBJ1-5; D remains unclear. Germline-derived CDR1 and CDR2 are GTSNPN and SVGIG (reference sequence). V was shortened by 5 bases and J by 0 bases, with 8 bases between the two germline ends. The CDR3 covers 13 residues. The CDR3: CAWATTSNQPQHF. CDR3 DNA: TGTGCCTGGGCGACCACTAGCAATCAGCCCCAGCATTTT.

This chain links TRBV19 with TRBJ2-5; 8 bases align to TRBD1. The junction had 8 bases not matched to a gene; V was cut back by 5 bases and J by 3 bases. Germline lookup yields CDR1 LNHDA and CDR2 SQIVND (reference sequence). The CDR3 covers 15 residues. The CDR3: CASSAGGQGEETQYF. CDR3 DNA sequence: TGTGCCAGTAGTGCTGGCGGACAGGGTGAAGAGACCCAGTACTTC.

The chain couples TRBV5-1 to TRBJ2-7; D gene unclear. V lost 3 bases and J lost 2, with 12 bases in between. Germline-derived CDR1 and CDR2 are SGHRS and YFSETQ. The CDR3 extends over 14 amino acids. CDR3 amino acids: CASSSAGLPYEQYF. The CDR3, as DNA: TGCGCCAGCAGCTCCGCCGGGCTTCCCTACGAGCAGTACTTC.

The J gene is TRBJ2-7, the V gene TRBV19, with 9 bases fitting TRBD1. Germline V CDR1 and CDR2: LNHDA, SQIVND (reference sequence). This CDR3 has 13 residues. Germline trimming cut 5 bases from V and 3 bases from J; bases unmatched to any gene: 2. The CDR3, as DNA: TGTGCCAGTAGTCGGACAGGGGTCTACGAGCAGTACTTC. Encoded protein: CASSRTGVYEQYF. Based on the CDR3 plus reference TRBV19 and TRBJ2-7, the full variable domain is DGGITQSPKYLFRKEGQNVTLSCEQNLNHDAMYWYRQDPGQGLRLIYYSQIVNDFQKGDIAEGYSVSREKKESFPLTVTSAQKNPTAFYLCASSRTGVYEQYFGPGTRLTVT.

This clone was seen more than once but under ten times. The rearrangement links TRBV10-2 to TRBJ1-5; D perhaps matches TRBD1 (6 bases). Germline values: CDR1 WSHSY, CDR2 SAAADI. The CDR3 length is 14 residues. The V end lost 0 bases, the J end lost 7 bases, and 10 bases lay between the germline ends. This CDR3 is CASSESGGFQPQHF. The CDR3 DNA sequence: TGCGCCAGCAGTGAGTCAGGGGGGTTCCAGCCCCAGCATTTT.

The rearrangement uses TRBV7-9 and TRBJ2-5, with D perhaps TRBD2 (6 bases). CDR1 and CDR2 (germline): SEHNR, FQNEAQ (reference sequence). Trimming took 5 bases from V and 2 from J, leaving 15 bases between them. The CDR3 covers 15 residues. This chain's CDR3 is CASSRPGLPQETQYF. The CDR3 coding sequence is TGTGCCAGCAGCCGGCCCGGACTACCTCAAGAGACCCAGTACTTC.

The V and J genes are TRBV7-2 and TRBJ1-2; TRBD1 aligns across 12 bases. Germline CDR1 reads SGHTA; CDR2 reads FQGNSA. This CDR3 is 14 amino acids long. Trimming took 4 bases from V and 4 from J; bases not matched to a gene: 1. CDR3 nucleotide sequence: TGTGCCAGCAGCTCGGGACAGGGGGCCTATGGCTACACCTTC. It encodes CASSSGQGAYGYTF. Variable domain in full (rest from reference TRBV7-2 and TRBJ1-2): GAGVSQSPSNKVTEKGKDVELRCDPISGHTALYWYRQSLGQGLEFLIYFQGNSAPDKSGLPSDRFSAERTGGSVSTLTIQRTQQEDSAVYLCASSSGQGAYGYTFGSGTRLTVV.